This TCR beta chain derives from a study of chemoradiotherapy in HPV16-positive cancers. Study results and limitations: Candidate HPV-specific clones and E7-related TCR motifs grew in tumor during treatment. Better recurrence-free survival went with HPV-responsive T-cell expansion in HPV16-positive patients.

Clones were sequenced by immunoSEQ multiplex PCR, and TCRdb holds only the in-frame ones, with some missing. Among around 6,400 clones listed, roughly 76% were seen once. This clone appeared a few times. The antigen remains undetermined. This CDR3 comprises 12 residues. V was clipped by 8 bases and J by 4 bases, with 11 bases between them. The V gene's germline CDR1 is SNHLY and CDR2 FYNNEI. Samples were taken several times over chemoradiotherapy. The chain joins TRBV2 to TRBJ1-2; possible D gene TRBD1, 6 bases. The receptor comes from a human donor with HPV-associated anogenital cancer. The sample was taken from a patient who underwent chemoradiotherapy. This CDR3 is CASEGGFYGYTF. The CDR3 DNA is TGTGCCAGCGAAGGGGGGTTCTATGGCTACACCTTC.